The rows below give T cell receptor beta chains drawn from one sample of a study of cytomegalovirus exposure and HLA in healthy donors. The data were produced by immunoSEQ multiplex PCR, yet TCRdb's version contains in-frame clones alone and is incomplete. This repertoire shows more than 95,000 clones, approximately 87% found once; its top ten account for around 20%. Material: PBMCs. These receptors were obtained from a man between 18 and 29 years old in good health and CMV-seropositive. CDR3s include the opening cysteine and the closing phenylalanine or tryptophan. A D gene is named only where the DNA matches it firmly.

CDR3 protein: CASSQFGLAKIYEQYF
CDR3 length: 16
J gene: TRBJ2-7
D gene: TRBD2
V gene: TRBV4-1

CDR3 protein: CASSPSGETQYF
CDR3 length: 12
J gene: TRBJ2-5
D gene: .
V gene: TRBV7-6

CDR3 protein: CASSRDRGSYEQYF
CDR3 length: 14
J gene: TRBJ2-7
D gene: TRBD1
V gene: TRBV7-6

CDR3 protein: CASSLQGATVLGTEAFF
CDR3 length: 17
J gene: TRBJ1-1
D gene: TRBD1
V gene: TRBV7-8

CDR3 protein: CASSQGAGGAHYGYTF
CDR3 length: 16
J gene: TRBJ1-2
D gene: .
V gene: TRBV4-1

CDR3 protein: CASSPGSSYEQYF
CDR3 length: 13
J gene: TRBJ2-7
D gene: .
V gene: TRBV5-5

CDR3 protein: CASSEWPNTGELFF
CDR3 length: 14
J gene: TRBJ2-2
D gene: .
V gene: TRBV6-4

CDR3 protein: CASSETGSTEAFF
CDR3 length: 13
J gene: TRBJ1-1
D gene: .
V gene: TRBV7-6

CDR3 protein: CASSPGTSVETQYF
CDR3 length: 14
J gene: TRBJ2-5
D gene: TRBD2
V gene: TRBV19

CDR3 protein: CASSLQANNSPLHF
CDR3 length: 14
J gene: TRBJ1-6
D gene: .
V gene: TRBV7-2

CDR3 protein: CASGEDGGNTIYF
CDR3 length: 13
J gene: TRBJ1-3
D gene: .
V gene: TRBV2

CDR3 protein: CASSQDGHPSYNEQFF
CDR3 length: 16
J gene: TRBJ2-1
D gene: .
V gene: TRBV14

CDR3 protein: CASSGGQINYGYTF
CDR3 length: 14
J gene: TRBJ1-2
D gene: .
V gene: TRBV6-1

CDR3 protein: CASSYVGVNTEAFF
CDR3 length: 14
J gene: TRBJ1-1
D gene: .
V gene: TRBV6-5

CDR3 protein: CASSTGQDNEKLFF
CDR3 length: 14
J gene: TRBJ1-4
D gene: TRBD1
V gene: TRBV9

CDR3 protein: CASSPARAQETQYF
CDR3 length: 14
J gene: TRBJ2-5
D gene: .
V gene: TRBV9

CDR3 protein: CASSLRASGGNTGELFF
CDR3 length: 17
J gene: TRBJ2-2
D gene: TRBD2
V gene: TRBV7-8

CDR3 protein: CASSLSGGAAEQYF
CDR3 length: 14
J gene: TRBJ2-7
D gene: TRBD2
V gene: TRBV7-9

CDR3 protein: CASSRGRKGYTF
CDR3 length: 12
J gene: TRBJ1-2
D gene: .
V gene: TRBV19

CDR3 protein: CASSTQQPGPGELFF
CDR3 length: 15
J gene: TRBJ2-2
D gene: .
V gene: TRBV19

CDR3 protein: CASSLTRAGELFF
CDR3 length: 13
J gene: TRBJ2-2
D gene: .
V gene: TRBV14

CDR3 protein: CASSGGTVTGELFF
CDR3 length: 14
J gene: TRBJ2-2
D gene: .
V gene: TRBV5-1

CDR3 protein: CASSLSDNGELFF
CDR3 length: 13
J gene: TRBJ2-2
D gene: .
V gene: TRBV5-4

CDR3 protein: CASTQRGVQSDTQYF
CDR3 length: 15
J gene: TRBJ2-3
D gene: TRBD2
V gene: TRBV13

CDR3 protein: CASSMGGGTYTF
CDR3 length: 12
J gene: TRBJ1-2
D gene: .
V gene: TRBV5-1

CDR3 protein: CASSGTGDNEQFF
CDR3 length: 13
J gene: TRBJ2-1
D gene: TRBD1
V gene: TRBV6-5

CDR3 protein: CASSILQGNEQFF
CDR3 length: 13
J gene: TRBJ2-1
D gene: .
V gene: TRBV6-5